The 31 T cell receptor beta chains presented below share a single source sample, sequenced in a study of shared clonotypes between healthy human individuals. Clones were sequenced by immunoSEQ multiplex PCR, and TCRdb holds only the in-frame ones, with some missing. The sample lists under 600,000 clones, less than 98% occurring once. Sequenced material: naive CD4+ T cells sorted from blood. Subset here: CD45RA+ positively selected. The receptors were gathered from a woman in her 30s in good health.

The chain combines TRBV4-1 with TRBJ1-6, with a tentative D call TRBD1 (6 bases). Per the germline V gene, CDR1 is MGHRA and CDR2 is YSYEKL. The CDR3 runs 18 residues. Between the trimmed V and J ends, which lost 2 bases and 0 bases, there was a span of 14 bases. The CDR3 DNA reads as TGCGCCAGCAGCCAATCGACAGGTCCCCGCTCCTATAATTCACCCCTCCACTTT. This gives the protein CASSQSTGPRSYNSPLHF.

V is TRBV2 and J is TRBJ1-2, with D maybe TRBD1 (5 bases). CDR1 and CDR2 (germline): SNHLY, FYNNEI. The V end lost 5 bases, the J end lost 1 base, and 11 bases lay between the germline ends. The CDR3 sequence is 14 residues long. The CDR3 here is CASSPQGSNYGYTF. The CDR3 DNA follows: TGTGCCAGCAGTCCCCAGGGAAGTAACTATGGCTACACCTTC.

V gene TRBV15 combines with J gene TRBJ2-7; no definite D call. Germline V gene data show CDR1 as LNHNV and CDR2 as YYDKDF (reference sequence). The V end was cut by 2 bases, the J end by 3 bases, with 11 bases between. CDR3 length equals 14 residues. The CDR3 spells CATSRRWVDYEQYF. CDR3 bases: TGTGCCACCAGCAGACGGTGGGTGGACTACGAGCAGTACTTC.

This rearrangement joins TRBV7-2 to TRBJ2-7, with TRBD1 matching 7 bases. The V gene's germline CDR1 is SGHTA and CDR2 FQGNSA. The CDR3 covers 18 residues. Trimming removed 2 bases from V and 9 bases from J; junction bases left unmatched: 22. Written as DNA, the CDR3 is TGTGCCAGCAGCTTATTCTCCCCCGGGCTTGGGACAGCTACGAGGCAGTACTTC. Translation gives CASSLFSPGLGTATRQYF.

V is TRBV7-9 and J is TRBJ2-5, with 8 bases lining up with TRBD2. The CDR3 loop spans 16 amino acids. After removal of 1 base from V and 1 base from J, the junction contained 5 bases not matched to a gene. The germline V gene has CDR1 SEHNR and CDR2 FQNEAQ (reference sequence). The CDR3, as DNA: TGTGCCAGCAGCTTAGGGGAAACTAGCGGCCAAGAGACCCAGTACTTC. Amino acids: CASSLGETSGQETQYF.

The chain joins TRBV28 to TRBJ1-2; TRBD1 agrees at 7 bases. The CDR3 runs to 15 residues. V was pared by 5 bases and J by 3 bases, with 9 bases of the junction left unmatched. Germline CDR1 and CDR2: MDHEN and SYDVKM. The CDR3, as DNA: TGTGCCAGCAGTAGGGAGGCAGGGGGGTACTATGGCTACACCTTC. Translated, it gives CASSREAGGYYGYTF.

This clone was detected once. Written as DNA, the CDR3 is TGTGCCAGCAGCTTAGTTCTCGGGACAAAAGGCGGTGTCTACGAGCAGTACTTC. Encoded protein: CASSLVLGTKGGVYEQYF. The chain couples TRBV7-9 to TRBJ2-7; a weak D match, TRBD1 (6 bases). Germline V gene data show CDR1 as SEHNR and CDR2 as FQNEAQ (reference sequence). The CDR3 totals 18 residues. The V and J ends lost 1 base and 3 bases respectively, with 22 bases between them.

The CDR3 nucleotides are TGTGCCAGCAGCTTAAGAGGGAGTACCGGGGAGCTGTTTTTT. This sequence encodes CASSLRGSTGELFF. The chain carries TRBV7-8 and TRBJ2-2; D perhaps matches TRBD2 (5 bases). Germline V CDR1 and CDR2: SGHVS, FQNEAQ. CDR3 length: 14 residues. The germline V and J ends were trimmed by 2 bases and 5 bases, with 9 bases remaining between them.

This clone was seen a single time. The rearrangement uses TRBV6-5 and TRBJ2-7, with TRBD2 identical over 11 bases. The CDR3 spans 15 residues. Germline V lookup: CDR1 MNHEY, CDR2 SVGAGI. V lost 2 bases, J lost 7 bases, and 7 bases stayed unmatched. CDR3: CASSYRIWTSGEQYF. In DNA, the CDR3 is TGTGCCAGCAGTTACAGGATATGGACTAGCGGGGAGCAGTACTTC.

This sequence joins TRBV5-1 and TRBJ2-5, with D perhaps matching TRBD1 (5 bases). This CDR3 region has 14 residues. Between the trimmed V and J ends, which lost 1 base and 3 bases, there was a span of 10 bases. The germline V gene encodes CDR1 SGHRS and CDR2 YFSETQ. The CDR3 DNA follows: TGCGCCAGCAGCTTGAGCAGGGATGAAGAGACCCAGTACTTC. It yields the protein CASSLSRDEETQYF.

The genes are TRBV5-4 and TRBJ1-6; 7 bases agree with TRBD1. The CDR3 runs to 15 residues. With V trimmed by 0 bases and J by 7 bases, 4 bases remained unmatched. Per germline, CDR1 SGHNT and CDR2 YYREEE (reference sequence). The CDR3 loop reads CASSLGQGPNSPLHF. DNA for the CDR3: TGTGCCAGCAGCTTGGGACAGGGTCCCAATTCACCCCTCCACTTT.

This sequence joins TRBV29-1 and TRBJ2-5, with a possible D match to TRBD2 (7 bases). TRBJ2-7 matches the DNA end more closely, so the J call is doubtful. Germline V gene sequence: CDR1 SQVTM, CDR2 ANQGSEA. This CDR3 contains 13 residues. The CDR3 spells CSVQRGASAEQYF. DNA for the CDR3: TGCAGCGTCCAACGGGGGGCTAGCGCCGAGCAGTACTTC.

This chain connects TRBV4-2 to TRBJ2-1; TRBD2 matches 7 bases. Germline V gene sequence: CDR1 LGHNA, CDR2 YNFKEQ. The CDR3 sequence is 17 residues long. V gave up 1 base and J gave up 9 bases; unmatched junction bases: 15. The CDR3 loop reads CASSQGPGERDSGEQFF. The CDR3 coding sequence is TGTGCCAGCAGCCAAGGGCCCGGTGAGCGGGACTCGGGTGAGCAGTTCTTC.

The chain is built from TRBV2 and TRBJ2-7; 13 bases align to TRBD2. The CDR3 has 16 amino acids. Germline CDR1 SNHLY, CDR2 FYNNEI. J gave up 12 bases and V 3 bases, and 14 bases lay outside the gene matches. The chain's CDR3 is CASSDDSGLAGDVGYF. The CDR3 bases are TGTGCCAGCAGTGACGACTCCGGACTAGCGGGAGACGTTGGGTACTTC.

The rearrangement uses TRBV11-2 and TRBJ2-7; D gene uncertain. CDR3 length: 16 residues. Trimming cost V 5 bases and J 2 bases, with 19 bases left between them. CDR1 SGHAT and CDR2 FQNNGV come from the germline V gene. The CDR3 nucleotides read TGTGCCAGCAGCCCAGGAACTGGTACCCTCCCCTACGAGCAGTACTTC. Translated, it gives CASSPGTGTLPYEQYF.

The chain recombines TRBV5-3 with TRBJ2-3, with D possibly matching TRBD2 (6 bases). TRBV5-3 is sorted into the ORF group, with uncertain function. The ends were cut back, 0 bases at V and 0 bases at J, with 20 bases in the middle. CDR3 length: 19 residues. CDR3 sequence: CARSLVGPDTGLSTDTQYF. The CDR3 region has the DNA TGTGCCAGAAGCTTGGTCGGGCCCGATACGGGACTGAGCACAGATACGCAGTATTTT.

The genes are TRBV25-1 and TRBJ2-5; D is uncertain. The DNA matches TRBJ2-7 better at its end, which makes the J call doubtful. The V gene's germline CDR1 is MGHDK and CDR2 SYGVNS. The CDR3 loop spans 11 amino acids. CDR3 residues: CASSVLYEQYF. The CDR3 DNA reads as TGTGCCAGCAGTGTCCTCTACGAGCAGTACTTC.

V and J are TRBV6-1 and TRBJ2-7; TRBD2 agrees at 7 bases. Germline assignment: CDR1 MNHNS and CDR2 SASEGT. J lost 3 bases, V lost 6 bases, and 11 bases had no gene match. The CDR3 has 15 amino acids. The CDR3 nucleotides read TGTGCCAGCAGGGGCGGGAGCGCTGGTTTCTACGAGCAGTACTTC. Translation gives CASRGGSAGFYEQYF.

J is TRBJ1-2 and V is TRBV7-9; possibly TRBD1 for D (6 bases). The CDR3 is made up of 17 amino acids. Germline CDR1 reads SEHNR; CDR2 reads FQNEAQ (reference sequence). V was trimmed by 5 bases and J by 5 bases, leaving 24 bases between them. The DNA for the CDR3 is TGTGCCAGCAGCGAAGGGGGTCGGGGCCCCCTCTTATATGGCTACACCTTC. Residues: CASSEGGRGPLLYGYTF.

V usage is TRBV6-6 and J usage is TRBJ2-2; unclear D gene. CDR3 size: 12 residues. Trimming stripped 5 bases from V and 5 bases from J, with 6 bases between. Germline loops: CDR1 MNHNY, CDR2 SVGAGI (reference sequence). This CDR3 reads CASSQKTGELFF. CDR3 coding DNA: TGTGCCAGCAGTCAAAAAACCGGGGAGCTGTTTTTT.

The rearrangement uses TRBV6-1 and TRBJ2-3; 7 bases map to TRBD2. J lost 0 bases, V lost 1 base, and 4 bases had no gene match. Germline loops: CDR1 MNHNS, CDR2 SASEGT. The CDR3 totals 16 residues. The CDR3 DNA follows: TGTGCCAGCAGTGAAGGAGTTAGCGGGAGCACAGATACGCAGTATTTT. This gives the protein CASSEGVSGSTDTQYF.

The DNA for the CDR3 is TGTGCCACCCCAGGACCCAGGGCAGATACGCAGTATTTT. Translating it yields CATPGPRADTQYF. The chain couples TRBV28 to TRBJ2-3; TRBD1 might be the D (5 bases). Germline V gives CDR1 MDHEN, CDR2 SYDVKM. The CDR3 is 13 amino acids. V was trimmed by 10 bases and J by 4 bases, leaving 15 bases between them.

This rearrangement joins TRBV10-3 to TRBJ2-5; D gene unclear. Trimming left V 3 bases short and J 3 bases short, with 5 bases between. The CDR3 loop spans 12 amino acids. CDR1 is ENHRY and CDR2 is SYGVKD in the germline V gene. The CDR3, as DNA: TGTGCCATCAGTGACCGGGAAGAGACCCAGTACTTC. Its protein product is CAISDREETQYF.

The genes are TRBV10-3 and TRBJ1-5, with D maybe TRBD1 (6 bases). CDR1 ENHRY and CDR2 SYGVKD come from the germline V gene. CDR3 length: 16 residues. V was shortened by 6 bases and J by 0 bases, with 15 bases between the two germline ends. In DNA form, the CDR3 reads TGTGCCATCAGCTCGACAGGTCTGACTAGCAATCAGCCCCAGCATTTT. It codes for CAISSTGLTSNQPQHF.

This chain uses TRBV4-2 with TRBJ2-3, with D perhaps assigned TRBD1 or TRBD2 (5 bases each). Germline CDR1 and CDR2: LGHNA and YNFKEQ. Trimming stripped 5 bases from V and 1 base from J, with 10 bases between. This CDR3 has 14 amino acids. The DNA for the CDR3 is TGTGCCAGCAGCTTGGGGACGGGCACAGATACGCAGTATTTT. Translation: CASSLGTGTDTQYF.

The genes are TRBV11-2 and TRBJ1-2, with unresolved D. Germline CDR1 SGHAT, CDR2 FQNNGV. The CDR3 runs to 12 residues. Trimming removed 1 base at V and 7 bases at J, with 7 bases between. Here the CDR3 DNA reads TGTGCCAGCAGCTTAGGCGGATCTGGCTACACCTTC. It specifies CASSLGGSGYTF.

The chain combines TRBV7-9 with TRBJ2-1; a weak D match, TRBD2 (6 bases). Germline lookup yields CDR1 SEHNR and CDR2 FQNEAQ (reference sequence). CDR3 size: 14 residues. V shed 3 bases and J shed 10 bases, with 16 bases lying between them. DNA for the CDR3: TGTGCCAGCAGCTTGAGCGGGTGGACTTTCGAGCAGTTCTTC. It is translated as CASSLSGWTFEQFF. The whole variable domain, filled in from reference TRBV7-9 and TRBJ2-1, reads DTGVSQNPRHKITKRGQNVTFRCDPISEHNRLYWYRQTLGQGPEFLTYFQNEAQLEKSRLLSDRFSAERPKGSFSTLEIQRTEQGDSAMYLCASSLSGWTFEQFFGPGTRLTVL.

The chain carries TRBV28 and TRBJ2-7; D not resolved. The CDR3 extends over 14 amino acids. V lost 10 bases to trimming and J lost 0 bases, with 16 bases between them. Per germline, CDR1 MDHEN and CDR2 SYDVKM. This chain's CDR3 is CATDGPGYSYEQYF. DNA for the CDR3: TGTGCCACCGACGGGCCAGGCTACTCCTACGAGCAGTACTTC.

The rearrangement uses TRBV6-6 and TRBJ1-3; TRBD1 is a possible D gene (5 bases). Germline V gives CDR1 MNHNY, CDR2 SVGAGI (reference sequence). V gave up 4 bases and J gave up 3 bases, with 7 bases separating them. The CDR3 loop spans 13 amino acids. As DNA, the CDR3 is TGTGCCAGCAGTTGGGACGGTGGAAACACCATATATTTT. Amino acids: CASSWDGGNTIYF.

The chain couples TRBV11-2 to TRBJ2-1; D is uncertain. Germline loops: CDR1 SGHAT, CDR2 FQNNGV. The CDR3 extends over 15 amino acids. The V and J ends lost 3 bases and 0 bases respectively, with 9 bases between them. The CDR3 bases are TGTGCCAGCAGCTTGTCCCCGAGCTCCTACAATGAGCAGTTCTTC. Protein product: CASSLSPSSYNEQFF.

The CDR3: CASSKLGLAYNEQFF. The CDR3 DNA follows: TGCGCCAGCAGCAAGCTGGGACTAGCGTACAATGAGCAGTTCTTC. V usage is TRBV4-1 and J usage is TRBJ2-1; 10 bases fit TRBD2. Germline lookup yields CDR1 MGHRA and CDR2 YSYEKL. This CDR3 is 15 amino acids long. V trimming: 5 bases; J trimming: 4 bases; junction bases outside the gene matches: 5.